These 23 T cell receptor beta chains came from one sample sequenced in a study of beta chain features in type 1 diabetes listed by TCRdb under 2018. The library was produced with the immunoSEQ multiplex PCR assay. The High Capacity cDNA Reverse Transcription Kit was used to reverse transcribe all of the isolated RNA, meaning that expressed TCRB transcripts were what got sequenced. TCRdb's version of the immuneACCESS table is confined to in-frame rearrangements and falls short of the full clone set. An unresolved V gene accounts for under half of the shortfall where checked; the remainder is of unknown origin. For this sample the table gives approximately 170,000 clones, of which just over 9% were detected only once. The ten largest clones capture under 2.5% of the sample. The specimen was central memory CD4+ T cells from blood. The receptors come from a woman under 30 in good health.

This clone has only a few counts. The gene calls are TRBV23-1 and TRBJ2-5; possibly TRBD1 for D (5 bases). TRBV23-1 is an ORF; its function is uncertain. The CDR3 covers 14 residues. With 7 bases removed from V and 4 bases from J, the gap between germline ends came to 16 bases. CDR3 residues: CASNPDSRGETQYF. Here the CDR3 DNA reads TGCGCCAGCAATCCCGACAGTCGAGGAGAGACCCAGTACTTC.

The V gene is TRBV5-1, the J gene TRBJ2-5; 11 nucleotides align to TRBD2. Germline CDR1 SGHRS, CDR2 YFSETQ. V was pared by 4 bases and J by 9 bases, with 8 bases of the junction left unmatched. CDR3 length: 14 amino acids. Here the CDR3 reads CASSPGTSGQSQYF. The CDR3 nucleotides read TGCGCCAGCAGCCCGGGGACTAGCGGTCAGTCCCAGTACTTC. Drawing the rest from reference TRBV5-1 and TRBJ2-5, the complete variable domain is KAGVTQTPRYLIKTRGQQVTLSCSPISGHRSVSWYQQTPGQGLQFLFEYFSETQRNKGNFPGRFSGRQFSNSRSEMNVSTLELGDSALYLCASSPGTSGQSQYFGPGTRLLVL.

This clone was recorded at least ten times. CDR3 in DNA: TGCGCCAGCAGCTACAGCGGGGAAGATACGCAGTATTTT. This gives the protein CASSYSGEDTQYF. This chain uses TRBV5-1 with TRBJ2-3; TRBD2 agrees at 7 bases. The CDR3 has 13 residues. Germline CDR1 and CDR2: SGHRS and YFSETQ. With 3 bases clipped from V and 5 bases from J, the junction kept 3 bases outside the gene matches.

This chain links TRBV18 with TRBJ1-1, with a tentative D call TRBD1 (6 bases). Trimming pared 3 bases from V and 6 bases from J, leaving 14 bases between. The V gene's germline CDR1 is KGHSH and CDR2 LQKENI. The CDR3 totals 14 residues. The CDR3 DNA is TGTGCCAGCTCACCTTCCAAGGGGGTGGCTGAAGCTTTCTTT. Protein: CASSPSKGVAEAFF.

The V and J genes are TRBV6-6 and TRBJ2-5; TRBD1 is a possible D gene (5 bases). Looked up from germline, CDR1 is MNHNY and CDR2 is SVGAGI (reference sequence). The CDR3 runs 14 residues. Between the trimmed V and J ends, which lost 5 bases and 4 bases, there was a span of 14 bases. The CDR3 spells CASSLTQGGETQYF. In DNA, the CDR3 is TGTGCCAGCAGTCTAACGCAGGGCGGAGAGACCCAGTACTTC.

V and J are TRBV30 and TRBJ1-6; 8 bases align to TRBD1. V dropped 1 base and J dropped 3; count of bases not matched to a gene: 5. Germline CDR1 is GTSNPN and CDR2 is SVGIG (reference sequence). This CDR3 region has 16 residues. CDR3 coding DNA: TGTGCCTGGAGTGCAGGGGACAGGTTCTATAATTCACCCCTCCACTTT. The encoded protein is CAWSAGDRFYNSPLHF.

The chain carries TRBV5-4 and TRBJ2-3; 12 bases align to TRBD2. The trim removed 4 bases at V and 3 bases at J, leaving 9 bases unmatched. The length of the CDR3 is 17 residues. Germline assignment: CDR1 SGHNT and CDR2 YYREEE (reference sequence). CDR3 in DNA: TGTGCCAGCAGCGGAGGCTCTCTAGCGGGAGGGACAGATACGCAGTATTTT. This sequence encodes CASSGGSLAGGTDTQYF.

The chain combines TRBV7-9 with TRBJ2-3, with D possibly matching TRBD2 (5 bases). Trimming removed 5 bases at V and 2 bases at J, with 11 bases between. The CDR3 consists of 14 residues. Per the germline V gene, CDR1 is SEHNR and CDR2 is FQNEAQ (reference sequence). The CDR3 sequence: CASSRGGPTDTQYF. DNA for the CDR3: TGTGCCAGCAGCAGAGGAGGCCCCACAGATACGCAGTATTTT.

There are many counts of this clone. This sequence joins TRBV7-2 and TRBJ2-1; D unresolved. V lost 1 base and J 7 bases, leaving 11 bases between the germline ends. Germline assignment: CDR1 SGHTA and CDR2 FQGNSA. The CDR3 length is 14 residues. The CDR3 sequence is CASSLGTGFNEQFF. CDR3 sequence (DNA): TGTGCCAGCAGCTTAGGAACGGGTTTTAATGAGCAGTTCTTC.

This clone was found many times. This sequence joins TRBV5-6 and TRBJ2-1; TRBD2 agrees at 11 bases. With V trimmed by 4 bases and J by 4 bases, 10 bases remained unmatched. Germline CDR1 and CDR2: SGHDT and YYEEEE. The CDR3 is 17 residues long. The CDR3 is CASSRLTSGSGYNEQFF. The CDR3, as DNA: TGTGCCAGCAGCCGTTTAACTAGCGGGAGTGGGTACAATGAGCAGTTCTTC.

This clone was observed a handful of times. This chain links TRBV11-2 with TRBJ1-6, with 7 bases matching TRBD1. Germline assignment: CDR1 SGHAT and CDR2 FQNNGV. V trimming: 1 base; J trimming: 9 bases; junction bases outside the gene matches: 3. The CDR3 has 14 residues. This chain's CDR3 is CASSLGDSTSPLHF. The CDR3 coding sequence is TGTGCCAGCAGCTTAGGGGACAGCACTTCACCCCTCCACTTT.

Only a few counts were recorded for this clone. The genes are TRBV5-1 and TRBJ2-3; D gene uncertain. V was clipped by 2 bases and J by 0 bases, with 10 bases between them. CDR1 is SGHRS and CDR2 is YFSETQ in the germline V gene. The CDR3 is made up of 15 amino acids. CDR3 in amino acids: CASSLTNPSTDTQYF. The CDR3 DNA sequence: TGCGCCAGCAGCTTAACTAACCCTAGCACAGATACGCAGTATTTT.

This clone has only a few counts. DNA for the CDR3: TGTGCCTGTGACAGGGTAGATTACAATGAGCAGTTCTTC. Protein: CACDRVDYNEQFF. The chain couples TRBV30 to TRBJ2-1; 7 bases are a match to TRBD1. The CDR3 consists of 13 residues. CDR1 GTSNPN and CDR2 SVGIG come from the germline V gene (reference sequence). Trimming at V came to 6 bases and at J to 4 bases, leaving 6 bases not matched to a gene. Using reference TRBV30 and TRBJ2-1 for the parts outside the CDR3, the full variable domain is SQTIHQWPATLVQPVGSPLSLECTVEGTSNPNLYWYRQAAGRGLQLLFYSVGIGQISSEVPQNLSASRPQDRQFILSSKKLLLSDSGFYLCACDRVDYNEQFFGPGTRLTVL.

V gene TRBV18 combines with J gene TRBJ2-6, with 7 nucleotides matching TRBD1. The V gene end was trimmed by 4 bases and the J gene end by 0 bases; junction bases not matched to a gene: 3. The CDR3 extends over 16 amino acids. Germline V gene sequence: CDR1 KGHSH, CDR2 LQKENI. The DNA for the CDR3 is TGTGCCAGCTCACGGACAGGCGGCTCTGGGGCCAACGTCCTGACTTTC. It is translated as CASSRTGGSGANVLTF.

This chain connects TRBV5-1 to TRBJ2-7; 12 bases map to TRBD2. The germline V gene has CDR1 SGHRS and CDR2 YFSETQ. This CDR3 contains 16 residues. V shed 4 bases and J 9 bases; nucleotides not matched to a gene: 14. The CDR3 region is CASSTGPSGGASGQYF. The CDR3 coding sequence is TGCGCCAGCAGCACGGGGCCTAGCGGGGGGGCCTCTGGGCAGTACTTC.

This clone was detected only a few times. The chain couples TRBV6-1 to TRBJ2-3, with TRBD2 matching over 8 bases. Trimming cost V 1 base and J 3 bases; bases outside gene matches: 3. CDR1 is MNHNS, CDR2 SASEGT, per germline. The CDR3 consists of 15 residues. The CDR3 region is CASSEGGTRTDTQYF. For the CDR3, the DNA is TGTGCCAGCAGTGAAGGAGGGACTAGGACAGATACGCAGTATTTT.

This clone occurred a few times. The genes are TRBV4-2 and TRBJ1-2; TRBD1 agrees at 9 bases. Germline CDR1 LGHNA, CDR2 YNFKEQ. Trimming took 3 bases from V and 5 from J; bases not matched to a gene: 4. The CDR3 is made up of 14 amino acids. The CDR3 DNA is TGTGCCAGCAGCCATGATGGACAGGGGTATGGCTACACCTTC. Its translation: CASSHDGQGYGYTF.

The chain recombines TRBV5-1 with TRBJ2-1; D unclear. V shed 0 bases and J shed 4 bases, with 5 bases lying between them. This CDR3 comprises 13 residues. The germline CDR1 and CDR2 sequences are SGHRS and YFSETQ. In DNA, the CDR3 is TGCGCCAGCAGCTTGGGTTCTTACAATGAGCAGTTCTTC. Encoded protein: CASSLGSYNEQFF.

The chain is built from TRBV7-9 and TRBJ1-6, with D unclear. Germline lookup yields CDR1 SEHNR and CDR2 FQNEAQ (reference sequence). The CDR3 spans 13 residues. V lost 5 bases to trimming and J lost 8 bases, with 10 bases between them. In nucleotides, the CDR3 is TGTGCCAGCAGCCAGGTTCCCGATTCACCCCTCCACTTT. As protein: CASSQVPDSPLHF. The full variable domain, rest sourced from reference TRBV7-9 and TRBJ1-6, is DTGVSQNPRHKITKRGQNVTFRCDPISEHNRLYWYRQTLGQGPEFLTYFQNEAQLEKSRLLSDRFSAERPKGSFSTLEIQRTEQGDSAMYLCASSQVPDSPLHFGNGTRLTVT.

The CDR3 nucleotides read TGCAGCGCCGGAGGGGACAGGACCCAGTACTTC. It codes for CSAGGDRTQYF. The V gene is TRBV29-1, the J gene TRBJ2-5; D might be TRBD1 (7 bases). Trimming took off 7 bases at V and 7 bases at J, with 13 bases between the two ends. CDR3 length equals 11 residues. CDR1 is SQVTM and CDR2 is ANQGSEA in the germline V gene.

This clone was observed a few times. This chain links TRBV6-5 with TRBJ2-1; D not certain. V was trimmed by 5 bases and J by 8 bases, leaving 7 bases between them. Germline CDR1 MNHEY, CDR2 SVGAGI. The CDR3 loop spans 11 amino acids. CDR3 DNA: TGTGCCAGCAGTGACAATGATGAGCAGTTCTTC. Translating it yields CASSDNDEQFF.

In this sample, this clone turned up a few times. The DNA of the CDR3 is TGTGCCAGCGCCCAAGCCACCACCTACGAGCAGTACTTC. Its protein is CASAQATTYEQYF. The V call is TRBV27, the J call TRBJ2-7; D not certain. The CDR3 has 13 residues. Trimming cost V 8 bases and J 2 bases, with 13 bases left between them. CDR1 and CDR2 from the germline V gene are MNHEY and SMNVEV (reference sequence).

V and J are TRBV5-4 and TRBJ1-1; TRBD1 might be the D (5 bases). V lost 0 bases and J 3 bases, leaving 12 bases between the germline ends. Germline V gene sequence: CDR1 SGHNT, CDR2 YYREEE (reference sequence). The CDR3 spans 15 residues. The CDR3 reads CASSLDRPPHTEAFF. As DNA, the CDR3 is TGTGCCAGCAGCTTGGACAGGCCCCCCCACACTGAAGCTTTCTTT.